Listed below are T cell receptor beta chains from one sample, sequenced in a study of cytomegalovirus exposure and HLA in healthy donors. Produced via immunoSEQ multiplex PCR; TCRdb's table is partial and in-frame only. The sample has 180,000 or so clones, roughly 85% seen once. Sequencing was carried out using PBMCs. All receptors derive from a middle-aged man in good health and CMV-seropositive. Both conserved end residues are part of each CDR3. D genes are given only for firm matches. Some rows mark clone size as missing; the rest say once, few, many or name a class of expanded clone.

-,TRBV6-1,TRBJ2-3,-,CASRFQGVLTDTQYF,TGTGCCAGCAGATTCCAAGGGGTCCTCACAGATACGCAGTATTTT
-,TRBV2,TRBJ1-4,-,CASSEVLGGWPNEKLFF,TGTGCCAGCAGTGAAGTCCTTGGGGGGTGGCCTAATGAAAAACTGTTTTTT
-,TRBV19,TRBJ2-1,-,CASTPGRGLSYNEQFF,TGTGCCAGTACTCCAGGCCGGGGTCTGTCCTACAATGAGCAGTTCTTC
-,TRBV11-2,TRBJ1-5,-,CASSLSFDSNQPQHF,TGTGCCAGCAGCTTAAGCTTTGATAGCAATCAGCCCCAGCATTTT
TRBD1,TRBV5-5,TRBJ1-2,-,CASSLATGYDYGYTF,TGTGCCAGCAGCTTAGCGACAGGGTACGACTATGGCTACACCTTC
-,TRBV6-4,TRBJ2-1,-,CASSVATNSYNEQFF,TGTGCCAGCAGTGTAGCCACGAACTCCTACAATGAGCAGTTCTTC
TRBD2,TRBV11-3,TRBJ2-2,-,CASSKRAGAGTGELFF,TGTGCCAGCAGCAAAAGAGCGGGGGCTGGCACCGGGGAGCTGTTTTTT
-,TRBV7-3,TRBJ1-2,-,CASSPKGGSYGYTF,TGTGCCAGCAGCCCTAAGGGAGGCTCCTATGGCTACACCTTC
-,TRBV13,TRBJ1-2,-,CASSFGTQGRCYTF,TGTGCCAGCAGCTTTGGGACTCAAGGTCGATGCTACACCTTC
-,TRBV7-9,TRBJ1-1,-,CASSIIVAGNTEAFF,TGTGCCAGCAGCATAATTGTAGCGGGGAACACTGAAGCTTTCTTT
TRBD2,TRBV7-8,TRBJ2-5,-,CASSLGTSRGRETQYF,TGTGCCAGCAGCTTAGGGACCTCGCGGGGGAGGGAGACCCAGTACTTC
TRBD1,TRBV18,TRBJ2-1,-,CASSPPSQGINEQFF,TGTGCCAGCTCACCACCGTCACAGGGGATCAATGAGCAGTTCTTC
TRBD1,TRBV6-6,TRBJ1-1,-,CASSYTGQANTEAFF,TGTGCCAGCAGTTACACGGGACAGGCGAACACTGAAGCTTTCTTT
TRBD2,TRBV4-1,TRBJ2-7,-,CASSQGTSGGYEQYF,TGCGCCAGCAGCCAAGGGACTAGCGGGGGTTACGAGCAGTACTTC
TRBD1,TRBV5-4,TRBJ1-1,-,CASSLQQGAREAFF,TGTGCCAGCAGCTTGCAGCAGGGGGCCAGGGAAGCTTTCTTT
-,TRBV7-9,TRBJ2-5,-,CASSLGLSDQETQYF,TGTGCCAGCAGCTTAGGGCTTAGCGACCAAGAGACCCAGTACTTC
TRBD2,TRBV10-2,TRBJ2-7,-,CASLQLAGGPYEQYF,TGCGCCAGCCTCCAACTAGCGGGAGGGCCCTACGAGCAGTACTTC
TRBD1,TRBV27,TRBJ1-5,-,CASSNGPGGQPQHF,TGTGCCAGCAGCAACGGCCCAGGGGGTCAGCCCCAGCATTTT
-,TRBV6-1,TRBJ1-5,-,CASSEGTFLSNQPQHF,TGTGCCAGCAGTGAGGGGACTTTTTTAAGCAATCAGCCCCAGCATTTT
TRBD1,TRBV18,TRBJ1-1,-,CASSRGGTGGSEAFF,TGTGCCAGCTCACGGGGCGGCACAGGGGGCTCTGAAGCTTTCTTT
TRBD1,TRBV2,TRBJ2-7,-,CASSEQGQGYEQYF,TGTGCCAGCAGTGAACAGGGACAGGGCTACGAGCAGTACTTC
-,TRBV7-2,TRBJ2-1,once,CASSLAWSSYNEQFF,TGTGCCAGCAGCTTAGCGTGGAGCTCCTACAATGAGCAGTTCTTC
-,TRBV28,TRBJ2-6,once,CASSSSAGANVLTF,TGTGCCAGCAGTTCATCGGCTGGGGCCAACGTCCTGACTTTC
-,TRBV5-6,TRBJ1-1,few,CASSLAGNTEAFF,TGTGCCAGCAGCTTGGCAGGGAACACTGAAGCTTTCTTT